The 26 T cell receptor beta chains presented below share a single source sample, sequenced in a study of beta chain features in type 1 diabetes. General observations from the study: When Type 1 diabetes patients were examined, their TCRB CDR3s proved moderately but significantly shorter in all four CD4+ subsets.

These receptors' targets are unknown. Expressed TCRB transcripts were sequenced because the isolated RNA had all been reverse transcribed beforehand. Sequencing was performed with immunoSEQ multiplex PCR; in TCRdb, only in-frame clones are kept and a portion is missing. The sample includes around 150,000 clones, over 9% seen only once; the top ten take around 0.48%. The source material was central memory CD4+ T cells from blood. Source of these receptors: a man aged 25-45 years with type 1 diabetes.

The V call is TRBV5-1, the J call TRBJ1-1, with TRBD1 matching over 7 bases. CDR1 and CDR2 (germline): SGHRS, YFSETQ. The ends lost 3 bases at V and 7 bases at J; junction bases unmatched: 9. The CDR3 length is 14 residues. The DNA of the CDR3 is TGCGCCAGCAGCTCCGCAACAGGGGTGAGTGAAGCTTTCTTT. It specifies CASSSATGVSEAFF. The full variable domain, rest sourced from reference TRBV5-1 and TRBJ1-1, is KAGVTQTPRYLIKTRGQQVTLSCSPISGHRSVSWYQQTPGQGLQFLFEYFSETQRNKGNFPGRFSGRQFSNSRSEMNVSTLELGDSALYLCASSSATGVSEAFFGQGTRLTVV.

The chain recombines TRBV4-1 with TRBJ2-3; 8 bases are shared with TRBD2. The CDR3 consists of 16 residues. V lost 1 base and J lost 2; bases outside the gene matches: 5. Germline CDR1 is MGHRA and CDR2 is YSYEKL. In DNA, the CDR3 is TGCGCCAGCAGCCAAGGCAATAGCGGGGCCACAGATACGCAGTATTTT. Protein sequence: CASSQGNSGATDTQYF.

This clone turned up a few times. The rearrangement links TRBV2 to TRBJ2-2, with D possibly TRBD2 on 5 matching bases. CDR3 length equals 15 residues. Germline CDR1 SNHLY, CDR2 FYNNEI. The V end lost 1 base, the J end lost 8 bases, and 14 bases lay between the germline ends. CDR3 nucleotide sequence: TGTGCCAGCAGTGAAGTCCTCGGGAATTTGGGGGAGCTGTTTTTT. Protein sequence: CASSEVLGNLGELFF.

This clone was found a few times. The same CDR3 arises from other DNA sequences in this sample as well. The rearrangement joins TRBV9 to TRBJ1-2; possible D gene TRBD1, 5 bases. This CDR3 has 17 residues. V was cut by 5 bases and J by 4 bases, with 24 bases left in between. Germline V gene sequence: CDR1 SGDLS, CDR2 YYNGEE. This chain's CDR3 is CASSSGWPAGGLYGYTF. CDR3 coding DNA: TGTGCCAGCAGTTCCGGATGGCCCGCGGGGGGACTCTATGGCTACACCTTC.

The genes are TRBV13 and TRBJ2-1, with 11 bases aligning to TRBD2. Trimming removed 7 bases from V and 8 bases from J; junction bases left unmatched: 16. This CDR3 contains 17 residues. The germline V gene has CDR1 PRHDT and CDR2 FYEKMQ (reference sequence). In DNA form, the CDR3 reads TGTGCCAGCAAATTCACACTAGCGGGAGAACACCCCGATGAGCAGTTCTTC. It translates to CASKFTLAGEHPDEQFF. Complete variable domain (other parts from reference TRBV13 and TRBJ2-1): AAGVIQSPRHLIKEKRETATLKCYPIPRHDTVYWYQQGPGQDPQFLISFYEKMQSDKGSIPDRFSAQQFSDYHSELNMSSLELGDSALYFCASKFTLAGEHPDEQFFGPGTRLTVL.

The chain couples TRBV28 to TRBJ2-5, with a possible D match to TRBD1 (6 bases). V was shortened by 8 bases and J by 2 bases, with 12 bases between the two germline ends. CDR1 MDHEN and CDR2 SYDVKM come from the germline V gene. This CDR3 has 13 amino acids. The CDR3 sequence: CASLQGAQETQYF. The CDR3 bases are TGTGCCAGCCTACAGGGTGCACAAGAGACCCAGTACTTC.

In this sample, this clone turned up a few times. DNA for the CDR3: TGTGCCAGCAGTTTTCGGGCAGGATTAGCGAATCAGCCCCAGCATTTT. Amino acids: CASSFRAGLANQPQHF. The J gene is TRBJ1-5, the V gene TRBV27; D unresolved. The germline gives CDR1 MNHEY, CDR2 SMNVEV (reference sequence). This CDR3 region has 16 residues. The V gene lost 3 bases and the J gene lost 4 bases, with 16 bases spanning the gap.

In its sample, this clone was seen a few times. CDR3 sequence (DNA): TGTGCCAGCAGCTTAGATGGGACAGGGGATGCTTTCTTT. Its protein is CASSLDGTGDAFF. The chain carries TRBV11-3 and TRBJ1-1, with TRBD1 matching 10 bases. The CDR3 is made up of 13 amino acids. V gave up 0 bases and J gave up 11 bases; unmatched junction bases: 3. The germline CDR1 and CDR2 sequences are SGHNT and YENEEA. The full variable domain, with the rest looked up from reference TRBV11-3 and TRBJ1-1, is EAGVVQSPRYKIIEKKQPVAFWCNPISGHNTLYWYLQNLGQGPELLIRYENEEAVDDSQLPKDRFSAERLKGVDSTLKIQPAELGDSAVYLCASSLDGTGDAFFGQGTRLTVV.

The rearrangement links TRBV7-2 to TRBJ2-1, with D perhaps matching TRBD2 (5 bases). V lost 5 bases and J lost 9, with 14 bases in between. The CDR3 spans 13 residues. CDR1 is SGHTA and CDR2 is FQGNSA in the germline V gene. The CDR3 here is CASSVDDRGEQFF. The CDR3 DNA is TGTGCCAGCAGCGTCGACGACCGGGGTGAGCAGTTCTTC.

This clone was counted only a few times. This chain connects TRBV27 to TRBJ1-2; 8 bases line up with TRBD1. CDR1 is MNHEY and CDR2 is SMNVEV in the germline V gene (reference sequence). There are 13 residues in the CDR3. V was pared by 6 bases and J by 13 bases, with 13 bases of the junction left unmatched. CDR3 sequence reads: CASRPQDRELSTF. Written as DNA, the CDR3 is TGTGCCAGCAGACCCCAGGACAGGGAATTATCCACCTTC.

Only a few counts were recorded for this clone. The gene calls are TRBV4-1 and TRBJ1-5; D not certain. Trimming removed 2 bases from V and 6 bases from J, with 20 bases in between. The CDR3 is 17 amino acids. CDR1 MGHRA and CDR2 YSYEKL come from the germline V gene. CDR3 nucleotide sequence: TGCGCCAGCAGCCAACCCCGGGAGGAGGGTTGGAGTCAGCCCCAGCATTTT. Protein sequence: CASSQPREEGWSQPQHF.

This clone has a handful of counts. The rearrangement uses TRBV5-6 and TRBJ1-5; TRBD1 matches at 7 bases. The V gene end was trimmed by 4 bases and the J gene end by 5 bases; junction bases not matched to a gene: 6. The CDR3 consists of 14 residues. Germline V gives CDR1 SGHDT, CDR2 YYEEEE. CDR3 in DNA: TGTGCCAGCAGCGCCACAGGGGTTGATCAGCCCCAGCATTTT. Translation gives CASSATGVDQPQHF.

The chain recombines TRBV5-1 with TRBJ2-1; 11 bases match TRBD2. CDR1 is SGHRS, CDR2 YFSETQ, per germline. V shed 7 bases and J 7 bases; nucleotides not matched to a gene: 7. The CDR3 is made up of 14 amino acids. The CDR3: CASATSGSRNEQFF. The CDR3 DNA follows: TGCGCCAGCGCTACTAGCGGGAGTAGGAATGAGCAGTTCTTC.

About this clone: Within the sample, other DNA sequences also encode this same CDR3. This sequence joins TRBV2 and TRBJ2-7; 8 bases line up with TRBD1. Germline assignment: CDR1 SNHLY and CDR2 FYNNEI. V lost 6 bases to trimming and J lost 5 bases; unmatched junction nucleotides: 6. This CDR3 has 13 amino acids. CDR3 sequence reads: CASRRTGPHEQYF. For the CDR3, the DNA is TGTGCCAGCAGGAGGACAGGGCCCCACGAGCAGTACTTC.

V is TRBV29-1 and J is TRBJ2-1; D uncertain. Germline V gives CDR1 SQVTM, CDR2 ANQGSEA. V was cut by 5 bases and J by 0 bases, with 17 bases left in between. This CDR3 contains 16 residues. This chain's CDR3 is CSVSGPPLSSYNEQFF. The CDR3 coding sequence is TGCAGCGTTTCCGGTCCCCCCCTTAGCTCCTACAATGAGCAGTTCTTC.

A few counts support this clone. V usage is TRBV2 and J usage is TRBJ2-3, with D unresolved. The CDR3 has 13 residues. CDR1 SNHLY and CDR2 FYNNEI come from the germline V gene. V was trimmed by 8 bases and J by 2 bases, leaving 11 bases between them. CDR3 bases: TGTGCCAGCGGGCCCGACAACACAGATACGCAGTATTTT. Encoded protein: CASGPDNTDTQYF.

This chain links TRBV27 with TRBJ1-1; TRBD1 is a possible D gene (6 bases). V was cut by 1 base and J by 3 bases, with 12 bases left in between. The CDR3 is made up of 15 amino acids. Per the germline V gene, CDR1 is MNHEY and CDR2 is SMNVEV (reference sequence). CDR3 amino acids: CASSLFGQGYTEAFF. The CDR3 coding sequence is TGTGCCAGCAGTTTATTTGGGCAGGGGTACACTGAAGCTTTCTTT.

In this sample, this clone turned up a few times. The chain couples TRBV7-6 to TRBJ2-3; a possible D gene is TRBD1 (6 bases). The V end lost 1 base, the J end lost 6 bases, and 11 bases lay between the germline ends. The CDR3 totals 14 residues. Germline values: CDR1 SGHVS, CDR2 FNYEAQ. The CDR3 region is CASSLVGGMDTQYF. As DNA, the CDR3 is TGTGCCAGCAGCTTAGTAGGGGGTATGGATACGCAGTATTTT.

This clone showed up just a few times. The genes are TRBV10-3 and TRBJ2-3; 8 positions agree with TRBD2. There are 15 residues in the CDR3. Germline CDR1 ENHRY, CDR2 SYGVKD. J was trimmed by 1 base and V by 7 bases; bases with no gene match: 7. CDR3 nucleotides: TGTGCCATCACCGAGCTAGCGGGCGGCACAGATACGCAGTATTTT. Its translation: CAITELAGGTDTQYF.

This sequence joins TRBV18 and TRBJ1-1, with a possible D match to TRBD1 (6 bases). This CDR3 is 13 amino acids long. V lost 3 bases to trimming and J lost 7 bases, with 12 bases between them. The germline gives CDR1 KGHSH, CDR2 LQKENI. Written as DNA, the CDR3 is TGTGCCAGCTCACCCAATACAGGGAGTGAAGCTTTCTTT. Its translation is CASSPNTGSEAFF.

This clone was counted between two and nine times. The rearrangement joins TRBV30 to TRBJ2-3, with 13 bases fitting TRBD2. Germline V gives CDR1 GTSNPN, CDR2 SVGIG (reference sequence). This CDR3 comprises 18 residues. After removal of 4 bases from V and 2 bases from J, the junction contained 12 bases not matched to a gene. CDR3 coding DNA: TGTGCCTGGACTAGGACTAGCGGGAGCGGGGGATACACAGATACGCAGTATTTT. It encodes CAWTRTSGSGGYTDTQYF.

This clone was seen more than once but under ten times. This chain uses TRBV28 with TRBJ2-7; 8 nucleotides match TRBD1. This CDR3 contains 15 residues. The germline gives CDR1 MDHEN, CDR2 SYDVKM. J gave up 4 bases and V 6 bases, and 11 bases lay outside the gene matches. CDR3 nucleotide sequence: TGTGCCAGCAGCCAACTTGGGACAGGCCCATACGAGCAGTACTTC. The encoded protein is CASSQLGTGPYEQYF.

This clone was seen only a few times. J is TRBJ2-5 and V is TRBV5-4, with 8 bases fitting TRBD2. Germline V gene sequence: CDR1 SGHNT, CDR2 YYREEE (reference sequence). J was trimmed by 2 bases and V by 5 bases; bases with no gene match: 8. CDR3 length: 15 amino acids. The chain's CDR3 is CASSWGTSGQETQYF. The CDR3 DNA follows: TGTGCCAGCAGTTGGGGAACTAGCGGTCAAGAGACCCAGTACTTC.

This clone was seen a handful of times. V gene TRBV4-2 combines with J gene TRBJ2-7; a weak D match, TRBD1 (5 bases). The CDR3 is made up of 14 amino acids. In germline, CDR1 is LGHNA, CDR2 YNFKEQ. The V end lost 0 bases, the J end lost 6 bases, and 12 bases lay between the germline ends. CDR3 DNA: TGTGCCAGCAGCCAAGAACATGGGGCTCGCGAGCAGTACTTC. Residues: CASSQEHGAREQYF.

The V and J genes are TRBV7-2 and TRBJ1-1; D is unclear. The V gene lost 8 bases and the J gene lost 3 bases, with 7 bases spanning the gap. This CDR3 is 11 amino acids long. Germline lookup yields CDR1 SGHTA and CDR2 FQGNSA. Here the CDR3 reads CASQDDTEAFF. CDR3 nucleotides: TGTGCCAGCCAGGATGACACTGAAGCTTTCTTT.

This clone has more than one count but fewer than ten. The chain combines TRBV4-2 with TRBJ2-7; D remains unclear. The germline V and J ends were trimmed by 0 bases and 5 bases, with 8 bases remaining between them. This CDR3 is 13 amino acids long. Per germline, CDR1 LGHNA and CDR2 YNFKEQ. CDR3 nucleotides: TGTGCCAGCAGCCAAGAATGGCATGACGAGCAGTACTTC. This encodes CASSQEWHDEQYF.